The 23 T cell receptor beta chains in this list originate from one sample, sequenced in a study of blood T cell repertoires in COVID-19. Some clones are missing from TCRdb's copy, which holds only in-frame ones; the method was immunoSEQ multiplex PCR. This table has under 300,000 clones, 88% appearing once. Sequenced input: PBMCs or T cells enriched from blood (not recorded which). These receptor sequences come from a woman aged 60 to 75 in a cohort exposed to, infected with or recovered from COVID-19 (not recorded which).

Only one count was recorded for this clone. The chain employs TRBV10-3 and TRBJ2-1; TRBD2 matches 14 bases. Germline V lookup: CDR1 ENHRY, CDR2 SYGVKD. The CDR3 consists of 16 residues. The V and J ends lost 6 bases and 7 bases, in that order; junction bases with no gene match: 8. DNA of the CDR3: TGTGCCATCAGCCCGGGACTAGCGGGAGCAAATAATGAGCAGTTCTTC. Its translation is CAISPGLAGANNEQFF.

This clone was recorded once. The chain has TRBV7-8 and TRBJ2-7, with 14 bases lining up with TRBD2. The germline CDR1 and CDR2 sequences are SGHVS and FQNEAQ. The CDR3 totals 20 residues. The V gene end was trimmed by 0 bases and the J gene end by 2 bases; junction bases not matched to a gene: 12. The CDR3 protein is CASSLATSGTSGRRTYEQYF. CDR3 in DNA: TGTGCCAGCAGCTTAGCCACTTCCGGGACTAGCGGGAGACGGACCTACGAGCAGTACTTC.

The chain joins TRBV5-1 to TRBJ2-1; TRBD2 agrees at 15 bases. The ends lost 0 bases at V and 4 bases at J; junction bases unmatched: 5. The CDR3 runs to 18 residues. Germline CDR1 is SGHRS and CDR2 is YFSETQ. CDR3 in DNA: TGCGCCAGCAGCTTGGGTTGGACTAGCGGGAGGGGATACAATGAGCAGTTCTTC. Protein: CASSLGWTSGRGYNEQFF.

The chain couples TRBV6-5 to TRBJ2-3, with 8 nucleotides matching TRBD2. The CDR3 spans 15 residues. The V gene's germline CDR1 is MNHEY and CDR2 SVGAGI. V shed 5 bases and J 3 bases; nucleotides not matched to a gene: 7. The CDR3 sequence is CASSIKRESTDTQYF. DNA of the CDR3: TGTGCCAGCAGTATAAAGCGGGAGTCGACAGATACGCAGTATTTT.

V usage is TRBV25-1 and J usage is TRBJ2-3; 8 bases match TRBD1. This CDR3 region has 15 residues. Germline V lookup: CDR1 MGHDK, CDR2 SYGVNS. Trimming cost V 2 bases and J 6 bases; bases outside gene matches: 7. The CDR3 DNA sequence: TGTGCCAGCAGTGAACCGCGACAGGGGTGGGATACGCAGTATTTT. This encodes CASSEPRQGWDTQYF.

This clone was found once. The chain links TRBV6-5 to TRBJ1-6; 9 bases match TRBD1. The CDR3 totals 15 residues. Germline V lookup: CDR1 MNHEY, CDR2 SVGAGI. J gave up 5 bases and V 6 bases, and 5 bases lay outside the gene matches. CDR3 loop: CASRSRQGDNSPLHF. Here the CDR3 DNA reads TGTGCCAGCAGGTCACGACAGGGGGATAATTCACCCCTCCACTTT.

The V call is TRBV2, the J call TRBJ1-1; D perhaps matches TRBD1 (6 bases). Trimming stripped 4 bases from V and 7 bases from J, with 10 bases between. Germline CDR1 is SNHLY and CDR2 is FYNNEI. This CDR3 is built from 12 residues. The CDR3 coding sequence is TGTGCCAGCAGTGTAACAGGGAGTGAAGCTTTCTTT. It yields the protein CASSVTGSEAFF.

The CDR3, as DNA: TGTGCCAGCAGCCCCCGACAGGACCACACCTTC. Its protein is CASSPRQDHTF. The rearrangement uses TRBV7-9 and TRBJ1-2; the D gene is possibly TRBD1 (6 bases). Trimming removed 5 bases at V and 12 bases at J, with 13 bases between. The CDR3 runs 11 residues. The germline V gene has CDR1 SEHNR and CDR2 FQNEAQ (reference sequence).

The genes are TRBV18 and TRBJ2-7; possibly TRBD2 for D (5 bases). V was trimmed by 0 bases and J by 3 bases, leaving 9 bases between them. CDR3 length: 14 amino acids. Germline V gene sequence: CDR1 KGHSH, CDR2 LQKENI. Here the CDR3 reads CASSPPGGLYEQYF. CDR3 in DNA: TGTGCCAGCTCACCACCGGGCGGGCTCTACGAGCAGTACTTC.

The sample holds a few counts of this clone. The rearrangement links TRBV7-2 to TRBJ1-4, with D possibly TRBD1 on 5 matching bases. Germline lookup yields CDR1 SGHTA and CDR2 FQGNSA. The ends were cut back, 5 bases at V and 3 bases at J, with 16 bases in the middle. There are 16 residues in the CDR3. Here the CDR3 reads CASSGRSGLANEKLFF. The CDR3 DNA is TGTGCCAGCAGCGGAAGATCAGGGTTGGCTAATGAAAAACTGTTTTTT. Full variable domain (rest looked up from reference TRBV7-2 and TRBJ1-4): GAGVSQSPSNKVTEKGKDVELRCDPISGHTALYWYRQSLGQGLEFLIYFQGNSAPDKSGLPSDRFSAERTGGSVSTLTIQRTQQEDSAVYLCASSGRSGLANEKLFFGSGTQLSVL.

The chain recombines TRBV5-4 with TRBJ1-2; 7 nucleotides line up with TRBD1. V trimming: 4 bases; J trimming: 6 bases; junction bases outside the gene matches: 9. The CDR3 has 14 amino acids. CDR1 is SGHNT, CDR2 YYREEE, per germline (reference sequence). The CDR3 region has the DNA TGTGCCAGCAGCCCGTCCCAGGGGGAGGATGGCTACACCTTC. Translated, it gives CASSPSQGEDGYTF.

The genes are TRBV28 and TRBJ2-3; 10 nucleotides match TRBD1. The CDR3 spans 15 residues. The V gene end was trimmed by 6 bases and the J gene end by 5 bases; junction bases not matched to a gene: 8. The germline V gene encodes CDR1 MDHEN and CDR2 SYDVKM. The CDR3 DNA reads TGTGCCAGCAGCCTCGACAGGGGGCTTAGAGATACGCAGTATTTT. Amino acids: CASSLDRGLRDTQYF.

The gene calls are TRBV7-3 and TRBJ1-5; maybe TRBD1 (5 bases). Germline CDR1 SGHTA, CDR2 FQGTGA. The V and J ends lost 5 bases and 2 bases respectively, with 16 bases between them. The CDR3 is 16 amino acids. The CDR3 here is CASSPWRRGCNQPQHF. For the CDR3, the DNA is TGTGCCAGCAGCCCGTGGAGGAGGGGATGCAATCAGCCCCAGCATTTT. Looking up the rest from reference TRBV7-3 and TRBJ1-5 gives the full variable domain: GAGVSQTPSNKVTEKGKYVELRCDPISGHTALYWYRQSLGQGPEFLIYFQGTGAADDSGLPNDRFFAVRPEGSVSTLKIQRTERGDSAVYLCASSPWRRGCNQPQHFGDGTRLSIL.

CDR3 nucleotide sequence: TGTGCCAGCAGCCCGGGACAAAAAGCCTATGGCTACACCTTC. Its translation is CASSPGQKAYGYTF. V usage is TRBV6-4 and J usage is TRBJ1-2; D perhaps matches TRBD1 (6 bases). Trimming removed 6 bases from V and 4 bases from J, with 15 bases in between. Germline V CDR1 and CDR2: MRHNA, SNTAGT. This CDR3 spans 14 amino acids.

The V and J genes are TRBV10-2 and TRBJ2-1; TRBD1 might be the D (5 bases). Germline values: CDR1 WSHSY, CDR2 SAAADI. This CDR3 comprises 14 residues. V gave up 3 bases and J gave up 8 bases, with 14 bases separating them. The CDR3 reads CASSDSQGGYEQFF. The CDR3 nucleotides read TGCGCCAGCAGTGATTCCCAGGGTGGGTATGAGCAGTTCTTC.

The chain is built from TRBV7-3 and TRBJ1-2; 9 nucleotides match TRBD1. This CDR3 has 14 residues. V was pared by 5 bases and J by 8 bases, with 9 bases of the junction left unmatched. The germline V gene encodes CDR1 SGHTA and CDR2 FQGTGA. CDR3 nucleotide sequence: TGTGCCAGCAGCCTGGGACAGGGTCATGGCGGCTACACCTTC. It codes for CASSLGQGHGGYTF.

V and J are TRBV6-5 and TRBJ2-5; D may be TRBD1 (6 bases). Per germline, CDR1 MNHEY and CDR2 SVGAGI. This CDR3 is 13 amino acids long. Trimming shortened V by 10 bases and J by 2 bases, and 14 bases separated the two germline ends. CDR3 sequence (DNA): TGTGCCACCCGGACAGTCTCTCAAGAGACCCAGTACTTC. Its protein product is CATRTVSQETQYF.

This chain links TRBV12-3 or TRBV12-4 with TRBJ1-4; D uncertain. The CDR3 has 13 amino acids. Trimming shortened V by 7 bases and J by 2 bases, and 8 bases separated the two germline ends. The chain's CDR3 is CASTVTTNEKLFF. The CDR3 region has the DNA TGTGCCAGCACGGTTACGACTAATGAAAAACTGTTTTTT.

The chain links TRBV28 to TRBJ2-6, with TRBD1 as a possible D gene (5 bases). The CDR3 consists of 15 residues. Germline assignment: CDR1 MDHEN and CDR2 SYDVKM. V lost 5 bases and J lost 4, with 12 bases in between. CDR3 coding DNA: TGTGCCAGCAGTCTGCAAGGGGTCGGGGCCAACGTCCTGACTTTC. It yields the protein CASSLQGVGANVLTF.

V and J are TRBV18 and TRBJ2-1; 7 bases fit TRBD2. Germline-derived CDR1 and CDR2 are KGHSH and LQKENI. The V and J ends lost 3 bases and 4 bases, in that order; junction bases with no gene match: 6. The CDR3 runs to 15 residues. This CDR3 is CASSPQRELYNEQFF. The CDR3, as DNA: TGTGCCAGCTCACCTCAGCGGGAACTGTACAATGAGCAGTTCTTC.

As DNA, the CDR3 is TGTGCCATCAGTGATGAGGGCAGGGTTAGCGGCTCCTATAATTCACCCCTCCACTTT. This gives the protein CAISDEGRVSGSYNSPLHF. This chain joins TRBV10-3 and TRBJ1-6, with D possibly TRBD1 on 5 matching bases. The CDR3 length is 19 residues. Germline CDR1 reads ENHRY; CDR2 reads SYGVKD. V was clipped by 3 bases and J by 0 bases, with 18 bases between them.

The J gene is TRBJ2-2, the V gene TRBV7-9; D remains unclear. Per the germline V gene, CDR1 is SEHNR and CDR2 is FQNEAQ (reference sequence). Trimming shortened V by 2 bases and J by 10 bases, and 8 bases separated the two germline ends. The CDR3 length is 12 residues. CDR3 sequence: CASSLNGVELFF. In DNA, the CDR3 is TGTGCCAGCAGCTTAAACGGTGTGGAGCTGTTTTTT. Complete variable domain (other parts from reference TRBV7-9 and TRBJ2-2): DTGVSQNPRHKITKRGQNVTFRCDPISEHNRLYWYRQTLGQGPEFLTYFQNEAQLEKSRLLSDRFSAERPKGSFSTLEIQRTEQGDSAMYLCASSLNGVELFFGEGSRLTVL.

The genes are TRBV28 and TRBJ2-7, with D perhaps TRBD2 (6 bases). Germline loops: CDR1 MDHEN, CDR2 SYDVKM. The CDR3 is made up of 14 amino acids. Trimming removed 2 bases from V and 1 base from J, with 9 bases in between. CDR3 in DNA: TGTGCCAGCAGTTTAACTAGCAGGTCCTACGAGCAGTACTTC. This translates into CASSLTSRSYEQYF.